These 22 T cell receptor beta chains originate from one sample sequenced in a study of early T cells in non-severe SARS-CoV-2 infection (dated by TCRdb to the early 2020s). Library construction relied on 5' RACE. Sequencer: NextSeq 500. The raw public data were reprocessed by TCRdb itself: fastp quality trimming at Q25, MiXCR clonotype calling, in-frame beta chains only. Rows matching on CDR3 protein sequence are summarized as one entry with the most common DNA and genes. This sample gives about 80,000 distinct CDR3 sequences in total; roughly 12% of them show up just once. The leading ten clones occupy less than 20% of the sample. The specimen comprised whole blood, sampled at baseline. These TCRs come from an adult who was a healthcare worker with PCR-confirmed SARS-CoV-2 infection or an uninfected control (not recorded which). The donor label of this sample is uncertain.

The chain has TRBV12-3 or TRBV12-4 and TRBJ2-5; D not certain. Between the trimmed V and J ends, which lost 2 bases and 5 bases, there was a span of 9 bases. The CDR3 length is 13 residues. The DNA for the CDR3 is TGTGCCAGCAGTTTAAAAGGGATGGAGACCCAGTACTTC. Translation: CASSLKGMETQYF.

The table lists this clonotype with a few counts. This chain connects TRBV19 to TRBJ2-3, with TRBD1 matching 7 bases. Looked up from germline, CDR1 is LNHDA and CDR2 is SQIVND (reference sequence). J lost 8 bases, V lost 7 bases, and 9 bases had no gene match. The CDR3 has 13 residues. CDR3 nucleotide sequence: TGTGCCAGTACAGAGGGGGCATTCGGTACGCAGTATTTT. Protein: CASTEGAFGTQYF.

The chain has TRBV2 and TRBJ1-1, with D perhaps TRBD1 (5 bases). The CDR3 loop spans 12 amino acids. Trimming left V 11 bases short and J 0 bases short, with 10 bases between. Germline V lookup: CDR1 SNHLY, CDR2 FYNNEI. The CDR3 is CAPGPLNTEAFF. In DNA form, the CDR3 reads TGTGCCCCGGGGCCTTTGAACACTGAAGCTTTCTTT.

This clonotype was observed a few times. The CDR3 spells CASSLFFLGAGTDTQYF. CDR3 nucleotide sequence: TGTGCCAGCAGTTTATTTTTTTTGGGGGCAGGCACAGATACGCAGTATTTT. J is TRBJ2-3 and V is TRBV27, with TRBD1 as a possible D gene (6 bases). The CDR3 has 17 amino acids. Deletions cut 1 base from V and 1 base from J, with 15 bases between. CDR1 MNHEY and CDR2 SMNVEV come from the germline V gene (reference sequence).

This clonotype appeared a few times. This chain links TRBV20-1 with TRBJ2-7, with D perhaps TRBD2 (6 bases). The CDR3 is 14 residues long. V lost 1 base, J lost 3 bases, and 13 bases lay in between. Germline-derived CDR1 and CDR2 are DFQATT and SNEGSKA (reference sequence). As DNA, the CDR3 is TGCAGTGCTAGAGCCTCTAGCGATTTCTACGAGCAGTACTTC. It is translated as CSARASSDFYEQYF.

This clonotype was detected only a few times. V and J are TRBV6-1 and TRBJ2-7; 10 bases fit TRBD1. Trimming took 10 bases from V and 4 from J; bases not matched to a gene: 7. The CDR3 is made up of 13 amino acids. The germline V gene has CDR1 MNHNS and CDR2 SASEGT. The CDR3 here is CATGRTGGYEQYF. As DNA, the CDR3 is TGTGCCACAGGGAGGACAGGGGGGTACGAGCAGTACTTC.

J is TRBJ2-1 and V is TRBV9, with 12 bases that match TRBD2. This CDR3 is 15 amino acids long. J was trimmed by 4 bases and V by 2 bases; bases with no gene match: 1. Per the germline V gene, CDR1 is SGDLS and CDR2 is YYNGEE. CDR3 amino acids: CASSVTSGGYNEQFF. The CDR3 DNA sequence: TGTGCCAGCAGCGTGACTAGCGGGGGTTACAATGAGCAGTTCTTC.

The CDR3 DNA reads as TGTGCCAGCAGGTCGCGACCCGGCGCCATCAATGAGCAGTTCTTC. The encoded protein is CASRSRPGAINEQFF. This chain uses TRBV6-1 with TRBJ2-1; D gene unclear. CDR1 and CDR2 from the germline V gene are MNHNS and SASEGT. The length of the CDR3 is 15 residues. V was cut by 6 bases and J by 6 bases, with 18 bases left in between.

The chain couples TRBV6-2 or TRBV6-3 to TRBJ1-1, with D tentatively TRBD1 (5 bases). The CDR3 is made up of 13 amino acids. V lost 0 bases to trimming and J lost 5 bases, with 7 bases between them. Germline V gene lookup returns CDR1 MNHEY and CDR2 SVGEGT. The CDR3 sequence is CASSYSTGTEAFF. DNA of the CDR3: TGTGCCAGCAGTTACTCTACAGGTACTGAAGCTTTCTTT.

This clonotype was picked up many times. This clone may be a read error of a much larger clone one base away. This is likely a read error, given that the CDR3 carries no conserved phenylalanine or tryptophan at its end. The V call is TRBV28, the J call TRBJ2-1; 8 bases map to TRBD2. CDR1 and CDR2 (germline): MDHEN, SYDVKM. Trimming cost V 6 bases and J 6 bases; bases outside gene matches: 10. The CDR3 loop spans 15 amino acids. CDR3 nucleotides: TGTGCCAGCAGAGCCGGGACTAGGCGCTCCAATGAGCAGTTCATC. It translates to CASRAGTRRSNEQFI.

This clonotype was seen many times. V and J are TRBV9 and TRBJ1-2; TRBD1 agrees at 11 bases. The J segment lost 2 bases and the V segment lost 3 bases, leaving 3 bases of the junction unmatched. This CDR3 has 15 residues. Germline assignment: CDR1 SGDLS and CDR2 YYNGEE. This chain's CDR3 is CASSERDRGNYGYTF. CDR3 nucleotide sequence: TGTGCCAGCAGCGAAAGGGACAGGGGGAACTATGGCTACACCTTC.

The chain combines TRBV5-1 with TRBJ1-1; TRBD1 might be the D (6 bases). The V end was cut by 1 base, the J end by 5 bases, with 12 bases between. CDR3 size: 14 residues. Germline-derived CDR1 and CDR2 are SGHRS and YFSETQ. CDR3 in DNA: TGCGCCAGCAGCTTGATACAGGGAGGGACTGAAGCTTTCTTT. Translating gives CASSLIQGGTEAFF.

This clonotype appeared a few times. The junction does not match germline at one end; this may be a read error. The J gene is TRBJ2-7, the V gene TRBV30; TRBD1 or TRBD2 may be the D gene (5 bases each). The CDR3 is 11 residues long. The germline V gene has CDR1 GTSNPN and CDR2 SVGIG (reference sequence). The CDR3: CAWSVNKGPFF. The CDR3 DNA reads TGTGCCTGGAGTGTCAATAAGGGACCCTTCTTC. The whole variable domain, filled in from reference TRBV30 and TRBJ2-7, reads SQTIHQWPATLVQPVGSPLSLECTVEGTSNPNLYWYRQAAGRGLQLLFYSVGIGQISSEVPQNLSASRPQDRQFILSSKKLLLSDSGFYLCAWSVNKGPFFGPGTRLTVT.

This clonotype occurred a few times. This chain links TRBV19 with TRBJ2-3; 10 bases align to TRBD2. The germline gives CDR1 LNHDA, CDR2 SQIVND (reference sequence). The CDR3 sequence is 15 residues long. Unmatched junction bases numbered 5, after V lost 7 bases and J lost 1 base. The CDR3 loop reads CASKERGGGTDTQYF. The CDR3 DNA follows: TGTGCCAGTAAGGAGCGGGGGGGCGGCACAGATACGCAGTATTTT.

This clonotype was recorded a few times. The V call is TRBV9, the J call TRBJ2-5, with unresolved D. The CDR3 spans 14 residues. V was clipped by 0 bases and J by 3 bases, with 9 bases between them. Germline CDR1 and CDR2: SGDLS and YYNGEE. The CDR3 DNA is TGTGCCAGCAGCGTAGGGGTGGGAAAAGAGACCCAGTACTTC. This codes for CASSVGVGKETQYF.

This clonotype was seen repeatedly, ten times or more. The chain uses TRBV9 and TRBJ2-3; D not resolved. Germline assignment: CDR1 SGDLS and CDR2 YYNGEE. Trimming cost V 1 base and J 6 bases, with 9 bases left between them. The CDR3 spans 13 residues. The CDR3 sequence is CASSVMSPDTQYF. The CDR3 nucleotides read TGTGCCAGCAGCGTAATGTCCCCCGATACGCAGTATTTT.

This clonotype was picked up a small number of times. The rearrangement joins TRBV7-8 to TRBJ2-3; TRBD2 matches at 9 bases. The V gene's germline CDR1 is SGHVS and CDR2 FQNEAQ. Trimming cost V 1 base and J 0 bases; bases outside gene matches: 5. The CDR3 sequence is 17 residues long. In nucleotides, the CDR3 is TGTGCCAGCAGCTTAGGCCTGACTAGCGGAAGCACAGATACGCAGTATTTT. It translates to CASSLGLTSGSTDTQYF.

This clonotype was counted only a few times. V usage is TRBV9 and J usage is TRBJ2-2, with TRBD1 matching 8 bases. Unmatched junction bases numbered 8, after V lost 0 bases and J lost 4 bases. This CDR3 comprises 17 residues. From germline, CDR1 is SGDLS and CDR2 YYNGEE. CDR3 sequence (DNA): TGTGCCAGCAGCGTAGGGGTTTGGACAGGGACCACCGGGGAGCTGTTTTTT. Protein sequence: CASSVGVWTGTTGELFF.

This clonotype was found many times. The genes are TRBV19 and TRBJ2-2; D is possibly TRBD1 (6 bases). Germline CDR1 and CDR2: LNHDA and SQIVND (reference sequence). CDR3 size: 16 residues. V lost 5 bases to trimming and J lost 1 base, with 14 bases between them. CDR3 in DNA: TGTGCCAGTAGTTTCCTGGCGGACAGGAACACCGGGGAGCTGTTTTTT. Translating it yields CASSFLADRNTGELFF.

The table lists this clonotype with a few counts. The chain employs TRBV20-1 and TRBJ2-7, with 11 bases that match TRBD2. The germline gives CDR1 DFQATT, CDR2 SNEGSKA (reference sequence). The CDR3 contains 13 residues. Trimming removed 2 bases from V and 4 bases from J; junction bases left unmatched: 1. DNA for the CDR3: TGCAGTGCTAGACCTAGCGGGAGGTACGAGCAGTACTTC. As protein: CSARPSGRYEQYF.

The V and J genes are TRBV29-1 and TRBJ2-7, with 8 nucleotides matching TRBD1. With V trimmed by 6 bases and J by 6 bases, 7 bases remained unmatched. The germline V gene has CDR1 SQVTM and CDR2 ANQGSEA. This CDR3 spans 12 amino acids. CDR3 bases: TGCAGCGTGCGCCGGACAGGGTCCGAGCAGTACTTC. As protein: CSVRRTGSEQYF.

CDR3 region: CASSLSWGNEKLFF. Written as DNA, the CDR3 is TGTGCCAGCAGCTTATCATGGGGGAATGAAAAACTGTTTTTT. V is TRBV7-9 and J is TRBJ1-4, with D perhaps matching TRBD1 (5 bases). The germline V gene encodes CDR1 SEHNR and CDR2 FQNEAQ (reference sequence). V gave up 2 bases and J gave up 5 bases, with 9 bases separating them. CDR3 length: 14 residues.